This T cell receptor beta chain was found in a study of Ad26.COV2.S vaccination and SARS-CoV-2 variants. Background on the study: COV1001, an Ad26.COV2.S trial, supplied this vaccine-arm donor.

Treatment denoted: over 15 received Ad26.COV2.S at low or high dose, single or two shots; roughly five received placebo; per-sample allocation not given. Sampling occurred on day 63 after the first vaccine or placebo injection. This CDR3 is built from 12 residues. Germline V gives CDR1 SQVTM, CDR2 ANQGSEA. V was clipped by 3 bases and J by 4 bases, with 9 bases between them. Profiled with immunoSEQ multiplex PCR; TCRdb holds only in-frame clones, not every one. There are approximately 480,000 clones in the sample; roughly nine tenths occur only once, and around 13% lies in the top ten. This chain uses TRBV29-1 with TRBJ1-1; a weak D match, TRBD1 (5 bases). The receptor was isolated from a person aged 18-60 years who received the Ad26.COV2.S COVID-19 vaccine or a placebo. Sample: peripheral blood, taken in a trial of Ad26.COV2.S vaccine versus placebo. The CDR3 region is CSVDGGGTEAFF. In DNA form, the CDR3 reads TGCAGCGTTGACGGTGGGGGCACTGAAGCTTTCTTT.